This T cell receptor beta chain is drawn from a study of blood T cell repertoires in COVID-19. Study-level background: Italy, Spain and the United States were the sources of the convalescent and acute COVID-19 samples. Sample material is recorded as cDNA or gDNA derived from T cells, B-cell-depleted T cells, or PBMCs.

TCRdb keeps only in-frame clones here, not all; method: immunoSEQ multiplex PCR. The data hold around 160,000 clones, with 81% observed a single time. With V trimmed by 6 bases and J by 6 bases, 4 bases remained unmatched. The CDR3 loop spans 13 amino acids. From germline, CDR1 is SNHLY and CDR2 FYNNEI. The chain recombines TRBV2 with TRBJ1-4, with 7 bases fitting TRBD1. The sequence was collected from a human donor with acute or convalescent COVID-19. The donor label of this sample is uncertain. The sequenced sample consisted of peripheral blood. This chain's CDR3 is CASSRGTDEKLFF. The CDR3 bases are TGTGCCAGCAGCCGGGGGACAGATGAAAAACTGTTTTTT.